The clone carrying this T cell receptor (beta chain) has a handful of counts. Per the germline V gene, CDR1 is MNHEY and CDR2 is SVGEGT. The CDR3 length is 12 residues. V lost 2 bases to trimming and J lost 7 bases, with 8 bases between them. The source of the sample is a study of T-cell reconstitution after alpha-beta-depleted transplantation in children. Preparing the TCRbeta library involved the use of unique molecular identifiers. TCRdb re-derived calls from the PCR reads in MiXCR, one entry per CDR3 protein. The table has 250,000 or so distinct CDR3 sequences, roughly a quarter seen once. The receptor was derived from a female patient aged 2 to 10 who had a stem cell transplant for congenital amegakaryocytic thrombocytopenia, so the T cells may come from the graft donor. The rearrangement uses TRBV6-2 or TRBV6-3 and TRBJ1-1; D gene unclear. The sample consisted of PBMCs, mostly from graft donor cells, taken 360 days after TCRalphabeta/CD19-depleted stem cell transplant. The CDR3 coding sequence is TGTGCCAGCAGTTACGGGCGCTTTGAAGCTTTCTTT. Its protein is CASSYGRFEAFF.